The 3 T cell receptor beta chains in this list originate from one sample, sequenced in a study of identifying expanded T cells in peripheral blood. Profiled with immunoSEQ multiplex PCR; TCRdb holds only in-frame clones, not every one. The sample shows some 100,000 clones, approximately 89% of them seen only once. The specimen was blood. The receptors shown here come from a person aged 18 to 70 in good health.

This chain joins TRBV5-4 and TRBJ1-2; 11 nucleotides align to TRBD1. The length of the CDR3 is 15 residues. The junction had 10 bases not matched to a gene; V was cut back by 4 bases and J by 8 bases. Per germline, CDR1 SGHNT and CDR2 YYREEE (reference sequence). The CDR3 sequence is CASSRGGQGAAGYTF. The CDR3, as DNA: TGTGCCAGCAGCAGGGGAGGACAGGGGGCGGCGGGCTACACCTTC.

This sequence joins TRBV4-1 and TRBJ2-1; perhaps TRBD2 as D (5 bases). In germline, CDR1 is MGHRA, CDR2 YSYEKL. The ends were cut back, 6 bases at V and 8 bases at J, with 17 bases in the middle. The CDR3 covers 14 residues. CDR3 sequence (DNA): TGCGCCAGCAGGGCTGACACTCAGAGGGATGAGCAGTTCTTC. Encoded protein: CASRADTQRDEQFF.

The rearrangement links TRBV25-1 to TRBJ1-6; D is uncertain. Germline V gene data show CDR1 as MGHDK and CDR2 as SYGVNS. The CDR3 totals 15 residues. V gave up 8 bases and J gave up 2 bases, with 13 bases separating them. The CDR3 DNA reads as TGTGCCAGCTCTTCGACGGGGACCTATAATTCACCCCTCCACTTT. It codes for CASSSTGTYNSPLHF.